These 22 T cell receptor beta chains were all obtained from the same sample, sequenced in a study of vaccination and CD4 T cells after COVID-19. Noted treatment: 10-day PBMC culture with coronavirus spike peptide pools or control peptides (ViraFEST assay). No antigen has been identified for these receptors. The Oncomine TCR Beta short-read assay generated sequence data from the DNA of cultured CD4+ T cells. TCRdb analysed the PCR reads with MiXCR anew, one entry per CDR3 protein. The data contain 3,500 to 4,500 distinct CDR3 sequences, roughly a fifth of them singletons. The specimen sequenced was CD4+ T cells from blood, cultured in vitro. These receptor sequences come from a human donor who had recovered from COVID-19.

This clonotype is classed as medium-sized. This sequence joins TRBV20-1 and TRBJ1-5, with TRBD1 matching over 11 bases. Losses at the gene ends were 1 base for V and 7 bases for J; bases not matched to a gene: 6. CDR1 is DFQATT and CDR2 is SNEGSKA in the germline V gene (reference sequence). The CDR3 runs 15 residues. The CDR3, as DNA: TGCAGTGCTAGAGGGGGACAGGGGGAAACACAGCCCCAGCATTTT. This translates into CSARGGQGETQPQHF.

The sample holds a few counts of this clonotype. This chain joins TRBV30 and TRBJ1-6; the match to TRBD1 covers 7 bases. The germline CDR1 and CDR2 sequences are GTSNPN and SVGIG (reference sequence). This CDR3 spans 15 amino acids. The V and J ends lost 7 bases and 10 bases, in that order; junction bases with no gene match: 16. The CDR3 DNA reads TGTGCCTCGCCCTTAGGGGGCCGGGGTGGATCACCCCTCCACTTT. It translates to CASPLGGRGGSPLHF.

The CDR3 spells CAWRGGHNLPTDTQYF. The DNA of the CDR3 is TGTGCCTGGAGGGGGGGGCACAACCTCCCCACAGATACGCAGTATTTT. The chain carries TRBV30 and TRBJ2-3; tentatively, D is TRBD2 (7 bases). Trimming shortened V by 3 bases and J by 2 bases, and 18 bases separated the two germline ends. CDR1 is GTSNPN, CDR2 SVGIG, per germline (reference sequence). CDR3 length equals 16 residues.

This clonotype has only one observation. V and J are TRBV5-5 and TRBJ2-2; the D is unclear. This CDR3 has 13 residues. Trimming cost V 2 bases and J 7 bases, with 9 bases left between them. Germline-derived CDR1 and CDR2 are SGHKS and YYEKEE (reference sequence). CDR3 in amino acids: CASSLTVGGELFF. Written as DNA, the CDR3 is TGTGCCAGCAGCTTAACGGTGGGCGGGGAGCTGTTTTTT.

This clonotype was observed a few times. The chain has TRBV19 and TRBJ1-1, with D possibly TRBD1 on 6 matching bases. Looked up from germline, CDR1 is LNHDA and CDR2 is SQIVND (reference sequence). The V gene lost 5 bases and the J gene lost 4 bases, with 20 bases spanning the gap. The CDR3 length is 16 residues. This CDR3 reads CASSARGRGAITEAFF. CDR3 DNA: TGTGCCAGTAGTGCCCGGGGCCGGGGGGCGATCACTGAAGCTTTCTTT.

This clonotype has only a few counts. The V gene is TRBV6-1, the J gene TRBJ1-2, with TRBD1 matching 11 bases. From germline, CDR1 is MNHNS and CDR2 SASEGT. The CDR3 covers 16 residues. Unmatched junction bases numbered 8, after V lost 5 bases and J lost 3 bases. CDR3 in amino acids: CASSREGTGGYYGYTF. The CDR3 DNA reads TGTGCCAGCAGTCGGGAAGGGACAGGGGGGTACTATGGCTACACCTTC.

The J gene is TRBJ1-2, the V gene TRBV19; 12 bases match TRBD1. CDR1 is LNHDA, CDR2 SQIVND, per germline (reference sequence). Germline trimming cut 7 bases from V and 5 bases from J; bases unmatched to any gene: 14. CDR3 length: 17 amino acids. The CDR3 protein is CASTKSGTGGAAYGYTF. DNA of the CDR3: TGTGCCAGTACTAAATCCGGGACAGGGGGCGCAGCATATGGCTACACCTTC.

This clonotype was seen more than once but under ten times. The chain is built from TRBV18 and TRBJ2-3; 14 bases align to TRBD2. The CDR3 contains 17 residues. After removal of 4 bases from V and 0 bases from J, the junction contained 3 bases not matched to a gene. Germline V lookup: CDR1 KGHSH, CDR2 LQKENI. In DNA form, the CDR3 reads TGTGCCAGCTCACAAGGGACTAGCGGGGGCAGCACAGATACGCAGTATTTT. Translated, it gives CASSQGTSGGSTDTQYF.

This clonotype is labeled as medium-sized. The rearrangement uses TRBV12-3 or TRBV12-4 and TRBJ2-1; D could derive from TRBD1 or TRBD2 (5 bases each). This CDR3 has 12 residues. Between the trimmed V and J ends, which lost 6 bases and 7 bases, there was a span of 10 bases. CDR3 in amino acids: CASSPEGNEQFF. The CDR3 nucleotides read TGTGCCAGCAGCCCTGAGGGGAATGAGCAGTTCTTC.

The chain links TRBV20-1 to TRBJ1-1, with 8 bases identical to TRBD1. After removal of 4 bases from V and 7 bases from J, the junction contained 11 bases not matched to a gene. The length of the CDR3 is 14 residues. The germline CDR1 and CDR2 sequences are DFQATT and SNEGSKA (reference sequence). CDR3 nucleotides: TGCAGTGCTATGCAGGGGGCGCGTATAAATGAAGCTTTCTTT. Its protein is CSAMQGARINEAFF.

This clonotype is medium-sized (0.01 to 0.1%) in the sample. This rearrangement joins TRBV20-1 to TRBJ1-5; TRBD1 agrees at 9 bases. Trimming removed 5 bases from V and 2 bases from J; junction bases left unmatched: 7. This CDR3 spans 15 amino acids. CDR1 DFQATT and CDR2 SNEGSKA come from the germline V gene (reference sequence). Here the CDR3 reads CSAWTGAGGNQPQHF. For the CDR3, the DNA is TGCAGTGCTTGGACAGGGGCGGGTGGCAATCAGCCCCAGCATTTT.

This clonotype was counted between two and nine times. The chain recombines TRBV5-1 with TRBJ2-3, with 9 bases aligning to TRBD2. Germline-derived CDR1 and CDR2 are SGHRS and YFSETQ. The trim removed 4 bases at V and 1 base at J, leaving 7 bases unmatched. The CDR3 has 16 amino acids. DNA of the CDR3: TGCGCCAGCAGCGCGCTAGCGGGGAGGGGCACAGATACGCAGTATTTT. Translating gives CASSALAGRGTDTQYF.

The chain carries TRBV4-1 and TRBJ2-7; 8 positions agree with TRBD1. The CDR3 loop spans 15 amino acids. Trimming cost V 3 bases and J 2 bases; bases outside gene matches: 6. CDR1 is MGHRA and CDR2 is YSYEKL in the germline V gene. The CDR3 nucleotides read TGCGCCAGCAGCCAGCAAAGGACAGGGACCTACGAGCAGTACTTC. This sequence encodes CASSQQRTGTYEQYF.

This clonotype was seen only a few times. This sequence joins TRBV7-2 and TRBJ2-7; 8 bases line up with TRBD2. This CDR3 spans 15 amino acids. CDR1 is SGHTA, CDR2 FQGNSA, per germline. J lost 9 bases, V lost 1 base, and 11 bases had no gene match. CDR3: CASSLGGGLRSVQYF. The CDR3 DNA sequence: TGTGCCAGCAGCTTAGGCGGGGGGCTTCGGTCTGTGCAGTACTTC.

This clonotype has just a few counts. The chain links TRBV6-1 to TRBJ1-2; the D gene is possibly TRBD1 (5 bases). V was cut by 6 bases and J by 0 bases, with 11 bases left in between. The germline V gene has CDR1 MNHNS and CDR2 SASEGT. CDR3 length: 14 residues. The CDR3, as DNA: TGTGCCAGCAGCCGTTGGGGGGCTAACTATGGCTACACCTTC. This codes for CASSRWGANYGYTF.

This clonotype is categorized as medium-sized. J is TRBJ1-2 and V is TRBV6-2 or TRBV6-3; TRBD1 agrees at 9 bases. The V and J ends lost 4 bases and 8 bases, in that order; junction bases with no gene match: 5. The germline V gene encodes CDR1 MNHEY and CDR2 SVGEGT. The CDR3 consists of 13 residues. CDR3 in amino acids: CASSLTGGKGYTF. The CDR3 DNA follows: TGTGCCAGCAGTTTAACAGGGGGCAAGGGCTACACCTTC.

This chain connects TRBV7-8 to TRBJ1-4; D unclear. The CDR3 totals 16 residues. The germline V and J ends were trimmed by 1 base and 13 bases, with 22 bases remaining between them. Germline CDR1 SGHVS, CDR2 FQNEAQ. CDR3 sequence reads: CASSLVGSEGPLGLFF. In nucleotides, the CDR3 is TGTGCCAGCAGCTTAGTAGGGAGCGAGGGCCCTTTAGGACTGTTTTTT.

The table lists this clonotype with a few counts. This chain uses TRBV20-1 with TRBJ1-3; D remains unclear. CDR3 length: 13 residues. Trimming removed 3 bases from V and 1 base from J, with 7 bases in between. Germline V gene sequence: CDR1 DFQATT, CDR2 SNEGSKA (reference sequence). CDR3 in DNA: TGCAGTGCTAGGGGCGAATCTGGAAACACCATATATTTT. This encodes CSARGESGNTIYF.

This clonotype was recorded a few times. The V call is TRBV21-1, the J call TRBJ2-5. TRBV21-1 is annotated as a pseudogene. The CDR3 runs to 14 residues. The CDR3 spells CASSNIDFLETQYF. Here the CDR3 DNA reads TGTGCCAGCAGCAATATTGACTTCCTGGAGACCCAGTACTTC.

This clonotype was seen only a few times. The gene calls are TRBV27 and TRBJ1-2, with TRBD1 identical over 8 bases. J gave up 8 bases and V 5 bases, and 10 bases lay outside the gene matches. The CDR3 runs 14 residues. Looked up from germline, CDR1 is MNHEY and CDR2 is SMNVEV (reference sequence). The CDR3 spells CASSPSGQGGGYTF. The CDR3 DNA reads TGTGCCAGCAGTCCGTCCGGACAGGGCGGCGGCTACACCTTC.

The CDR3 loop is CASSFNSLSGANVLTF. The CDR3, as DNA: TGTGCCAGCAGCTTTAACAGCTTATCTGGGGCCAACGTCCTGACTTTC. J is TRBJ2-6 and V is TRBV5-4; no definite D call. V lost 2 bases and J 1 base, leaving 10 bases between the germline ends. Germline V CDR1 and CDR2: SGHNT, YYREEE (reference sequence). The CDR3 consists of 16 residues.

The rearrangement links TRBV6-5 to TRBJ1-6; 8 positions agree with TRBD1. Trimming cost V 2 bases and J 8 bases; bases outside gene matches: 8. This CDR3 is built from 16 residues. Germline V gives CDR1 MNHEY, CDR2 SVGAGI. As DNA, the CDR3 is TGTGCCAGCAGTTACACCCCGGACAGGGAACATTCACCCCTCCACTTT. Translating it yields CASSYTPDREHSPLHF.